These T cell receptor beta chains were read from a single sample in a study of blood T cells in healthy people across ages. TCRdb used MiXCR to reprocess the 5' RACE reads, holding one entry per CDR3 protein. The table lists about 1.5 million distinct CDR3 sequences, approximately 43% of them singletons. Sequencing input: blood. The receptor set was obtained from a young woman in good health. Each CDR3 is given with its conserved first and last residue. The order of the fields is D gene, V gene, clone size, J gene, CDR3 protein, CDR3 DNA. D genes are given only for firm matches. Rows may omit the clone size; those that give it use once, few, many or a size class.

>.|TRBV6-2/TRBV6-3|few|TRBJ2-1
CASTSFWGRGSYNEQFF
TGTGCCAGCACCTCCTTTTGGGGTAGGGGTTCCTACAATGAGCAGTTCTTC
>.|TRBV6-2/TRBV6-3|few|TRBJ2-3
CASSYSSPFDTQYF
TGTGCCAGCAGTTACTCCTCGCCCTTCGATACGCAGTATTTT
>TRBD2|TRBV20-1|.|TRBJ2-7
CSVGTWTRGTYEQYF
TGCAGTGTAGGGACTTGGACTAGAGGCACCTACGAGCAGTACTTC
>.|TRBV3-1|.|TRBJ1-2
CASSQDGGFGYGYTF
TGTGCCAGCAGCCAAGATGGGGGTTTCGGCTATGGCTACACCTTC
>.|TRBV7-9|.|TRBJ1-2
CASSLVRGGRGYGYTF
TGTGCCAGCAGCTTAGTTCGCGGGGGGCGAGGCTATGGCTACACCTTC
>.|TRBV12-3/TRBV12-4|.|TRBJ2-1
CASSFQAILNNEQFF
TGTGCCAGCAGTTTTCAGGCAATACTCAACAATGAGCAGTTCTTC
>.|TRBV12-3/TRBV12-4|.|TRBJ1-5
CASSFGRVSNQPQHF
TGTGCCAGCAGTTTTGGCAGGGTTAGCAATCAGCCCCAGCATTTT
>.|TRBV5-6|few|TRBJ1-1
CASSFRDRINTEAFF
TGTGCCAGCAGCTTCCGGGACCGCATAAACACTGAAGCTTTCTTT
>.|TRBV12-3/TRBV12-4|.|TRBJ2-7
CASSLRGTHYNEQYF
TGTGCCAGCAGTTTAAGGGGGACTCACTACAATGAGCAGTACTTC
>TRBD2|TRBV14|.|TRBJ2-1
CASSPLAGGGGQFF
TGTGCCAGCAGCCCGCTAGCGGGAGGAGGGGGGCAGTTCTTC
>.|TRBV29-1|.|TRBJ1-2
CSVRTYPTGNDCGYTF
TGTAGCGTTCGGACCTATCCTACAGGGAACGACTGTGGCTACACCTTC
>.|TRBV6-6|.|TRBJ2-7
CASTYTQSSYEQYF
TGTGCCAGCACTTATACACAAAGCTCCTACGAGCAGTACTTC
>TRBD1|TRBV12-3/TRBV12-4|.|TRBJ2-7
CASSSGQGEYNEQYF
TGTGCCAGCAGTTCGGGACAGGGGGAGTACAATGAGCAGTACTTC
>.|TRBV4-3|.|TRBJ1-1
CASSQARGLNTEAFF
TGCGCCAGCAGCCAGGCCCGGGGGCTGAACACTGAAGCTTTCTTT
>.|TRBV7-9|.|TRBJ1-1
CASSFFADTEAFF
TGTGCCAGCAGCTTTTTCGCGGACACTGAAGCTTTCTTT
>.|TRBV20-1|few|TRBJ1-1
CSAISDSTQAFF
TGCAGTGCTATTTCGGACAGCACTCAAGCTTTCTTT
>.|TRBV29-1|.|TRBJ1-1
CSVGLGLNANTEAFF
TGCAGCGTTGGTCTGGGTTTAAACGCGAACACTGAAGCTTTCTTT
>.|TRBV13|.|TRBJ1-3
CASSSNRVRNTIYF
TGTGCCAGCAGCTCGAACAGGGTGCGAAACACCATATATTTT
>.|TRBV2|.|TRBJ2-7
CASSEALTTYEQYF
TGTGCCAGCAGTGAAGCGCTAACTACCTACGAGCAGTACTTC
>.|TRBV5-5|few|TRBJ2-2
CASSLAGQEDYTGELFF
TGTGCCAGCAGCTTGGCCGGGCAGGAGGATTACACCGGGGAGCTGTTTTTT
>TRBD2|TRBV10-3|few|TRBJ2-1
CAISAGLADEQFF
TGTGCCATCAGTGCGGGACTAGCAGATGAGCAGTTCTTC
>TRBD2|TRBV27|few|TRBJ2-1
CASSLSSSGSSYNEQFF
TGTGCCAGCAGTTTATCCTCTAGCGGGAGCTCCTACAATGAGCAGTTCTTC